This is a list of T cell receptor beta chains from one sample in a study of OX40 agonist ivuxolimab in advanced cancers. The protocol was immunoSEQ multiplex PCR, while the TCRdb copy is restricted to in-frame clones and leaves out a portion. Of tens of thousands of clones listed, 65% to 90% were seen once; the top ten hold roughly 6.5%. This sample comprised CD4+ or CD8+ T cells sorted from blood, obtained in a trial of the OX40 agonist ivuxolimab. Receptors originate from an adult with an advanced solid tumor such as melanoma, head and neck, liver or kidney cancer. Each CDR3 is given with its conserved first and last residue. The D gene is left open where the match is weak. Some rows mark clone size as missing; the rest say once, few, many or name a class of expanded clone.

TRBJ2-3,TRBV9,-,TRBD2,CASSVEGSGSLTDTQYF,TGTGCCAGCAGCGTAGAGGGTAGCGGGAGTTTGACAGATACGCAGTATTTT
TRBJ2-5,TRBV11-3,-,-,CASSLGSGTGLGETQYF,TGTGCCAGCAGCTTAGGTTCCGGCACGGGCCTTGGAGAGACCCAGTACTTC
TRBJ2-5,TRBV7-2,once,-,CASSPDQTETQYF,TGTGCCAGCAGCCCGGACCAAACAGAGACCCAGTACTTC
TRBJ1-2,TRBV9,medium-sized,-,CASSAYSPSEGYTF,TGTGCCAGCAGCGCCTACTCCCCTTCGGAGGGCTACACCTTC
TRBJ2-1,TRBV5-6,-,-,CASSPGTPEQFF,TGTGCCAGCAGCCCTGGGACACCCGAGCAGTTCTTC
TRBJ1-1,TRBV6-6,-,-,CASSYSNTEAFF,TGTGCCAGCAGTTACTCGAACACTGAAGCTTTCTTT
TRBJ2-7,TRBV11-3,-,-,CASSPLEGASYEQYF,TGTGCCAGCAGCCCCCTCGAGGGAGCCTCCTACGAGCAGTACTTC
TRBJ1-2,TRBV14,few,-,CASSQGQNYGYTF,TGTGCCAGCAGCCAAGGTCAGAACTATGGCTACACCTTC
TRBJ2-1,TRBV5-1,once,TRBD2,CASSLASGGAIGNEQFF,TGCGCCAGCAGCTTGGCTAGCGGGGGGGCAATTGGTAATGAGCAGTTCTTC
TRBJ2-3,TRBV28,few,TRBD2,CASSFSTLTSGGAGDTQYF,TGTGCCAGCAGTTTTTCCACCCTGACTAGCGGGGGGGCCGGAGATACGCAGTATTTT
TRBJ2-1,TRBV6-6,-,TRBD2,CASSYVTSGGYNEQFF,TGTGCCAGCAGTTACGTCACTAGCGGGGGTTACAATGAGCAGTTCTTC
TRBJ1-2,TRBV6-5,-,-,CASSPLRVNYGYTF,TGTGCCAGCAGCCCCCTCCGGGTGAACTATGGCTACACCTTC
TRBJ2-5,TRBV7-9,once,TRBD1,CASSHRDSLQETQYF,TGTGCCAGCAGCCACAGGGACAGTCTCCAGGAGACCCAGTACTTC
TRBJ1-2,TRBV5-6,-,-,CASSPLPHRDGTF,TGTGCCAGCAGCCCCCTCCCGCACAGGGATGGTACCTTC
TRBJ2-1,TRBV28,-,TRBD1,CASSTGQGARDQFF,TGTGCCAGCAGCACCGGACAGGGGGCAAGGGATCAGTTCTTC
TRBJ2-1,TRBV11-2,-,TRBD2,CASSDRTSDEQFF,TGTGCCAGCAGCGACAGGACTAGCGATGAGCAGTTCTTC
TRBJ1-2,TRBV28,-,-,CASSYGTPRGYTF,TGTGCCAGCAGCTACGGGACTCCGAGGGGCTACACCTTC
TRBJ2-1,TRBV19,-,TRBD2,CASSIIGGRGNNEQFF,TGTGCCAGTAGTATAATTGGCGGGAGAGGCAACAATGAGCAGTTCTTC
TRBJ2-1,TRBV7-8,-,-,CASSNIFGAREQFF,TGTGCCAGCAGCAACATCTTTGGGGCAAGGGAGCAGTTCTTC
TRBJ2-4,TRBV29-1,-,-,CSVGTLDKNIQYF,TGCAGCGTGGGGACGTTGGACAAAAACATTCAGTACTTC
TRBJ2-7,TRBV27,-,-,CASSPDTSGYEQYF,TGTGCCAGCAGTCCGGACACCTCGGGCTACGAGCAGTACTTC
TRBJ2-7,TRBV5-4,medium-sized,TRBD1,CASSWGDRGYEQYF,TGTGCCAGCAGCTGGGGGGACAGGGGCTACGAGCAGTACTTC
TRBJ1-4,TRBV28,few,-,CASSLLEQTNEKLFF,TGTGCCAGCAGTTTATTAGAGCAGACGAATGAAAAACTGTTTTTT
TRBJ2-2,TRBV4-3,-,TRBD2,CASSQDGVRAGDTGELFF,TGCGCCAGCAGCCAAGACGGCGTGCGAGCGGGAGACACCGGGGAGCTGTTTTTT
TRBJ1-3,TRBV28,-,TRBD1,CASSLQESRDRANTIYF,TGTGCCAGCAGTCTCCAGGAGTCCCGGGACAGAGCCAACACCATATATTTT
TRBJ2-3,TRBV7-6,-,TRBD2,CASSFLTSGATDTQYF,TGTGCCAGCAGCTTCCTGACTAGCGGGGCCACAGATACGCAGTATTTT
TRBJ2-2,TRBV2,-,-,CASSEWVADTGELFF,TGTGCCAGCAGTGAATGGGTCGCCGACACCGGGGAGCTGTTTTTT
TRBJ2-1,TRBV29-1,-,TRBD1,CSSDGDRGRDEQFF,TGCAGCTCGGATGGGGACAGGGGTAGGGATGAGCAGTTCTTC
TRBJ1-1,TRBV6-6,few,-,CASSYFAGNTEAFF,TGTGCCAGCAGTTACTTCGCGGGTAACACTGAAGCTTTCTTT
TRBJ2-2,TRBV15,-,-,CAAAGQLTGELFF,TGTGCCGCGGCAGGACAGTTAACGGGGGAGCTGTTTTTT
TRBJ2-1,TRBV7-8,-,TRBD2,CASSPTSGRSYNEQFF,TGTGCCAGCAGTCCTACTAGCGGGAGGTCCTACAATGAGCAGTTCTTC
TRBJ2-1,TRBV7-9,-,TRBD2,CASSPGEGPSYEQFF,TGTGCCAGCAGCCCCGGGGAGGGCCCTAGTTATGAGCAGTTCTTC
TRBJ1-2,TRBV6-5,-,-,CASSPGGMSPGYTF,TGTGCCAGCAGCCCGGGTGGAATGAGTCCGGGCTACACCTTC
TRBJ2-2,TRBV7-9,-,-,CASSTPRETNTGELFF,TGTGCCAGCAGCACCCCCAGGGAGACAAACACCGGGGAGCTGTTTTTT
TRBJ1-2,TRBV2,-,-,CASSETASSAPIYGYTF,TGTGCCAGCAGCGAGACGGCGTCCAGCGCCCCCATCTATGGCTACACCTTC
TRBJ2-1,TRBV11-2,-,-,CASSFLHGYNEQFF,TGTGCCAGCAGCTTCCTCCACGGTTACAATGAGCAGTTCTTC
TRBJ2-7,TRBV19,-,TRBD2,CASSIGGGAEQYF,TGTGCCAGTAGTATCGGGGGGGGTGCCGAGCAGTACTTC